The source of this T cell receptor beta chain is a study of blood T cell repertoires in COVID-19. Across the whole study: Collection of acute and convalescent COVID-19 samples took place in the United States, Italy and Spain. PBMCs, B-cell-depleted T cells, or T cells provided the cDNA or gDNA that made up the material.

CDR3 length: 12 residues. J gave up 10 bases and V 5 bases, and 4 bases lay outside the gene matches. Germline-derived CDR1 and CDR2 are MNHEY and SMNVEV (reference sequence). As processed by the authors: Estimation of nucleated cell counts was performed using reference gene primer amplification. Here immunoSEQ multiplex PCR was the method, and the copy in TCRdb shows in-frame clones only, minus some. Clone size and V and J calls were adopted from that table, with D and trimming inferred from the DNA. This sample has tens of thousands of clones, with roughly 80% found just once. The receptor was isolated from a woman aged 55-70 years with acute or convalescent COVID-19. Specimen: peripheral blood. The rearrangement links TRBV27 to TRBJ2-1, with TRBD1 matching 8 bases. Written as DNA, the CDR3 is TGTGCCAGCAGTCCGACAGGGGACGAGCAGTTCTTC. This translates into CASSPTGDEQFF.